Listed below are T cell receptor beta chains from one sample, sequenced in a study of identical twins. TCRdb redid the calling of the 5' RACE reads with MiXCR, one entry per CDR3 protein. The sample holds more than 600,000 distinct CDR3 sequences, around a sixth seen once. This sample was also put to use in a study of T cells expressing NK-cell markers.

Specimen: PBMCs. The receptors shown here come from a woman aged 18-30 years in good health. Both conserved end residues are trimmed from each CDR3. Some rows have no size entry. The others give once, few or many, or a class for an expanded clone.

V gene,clone size,J gene,CDR3 protein
TRBV20-1,-,TRBJ2-5,SARDYREY
TRBV10-3,few,TRBJ1-1,AISGAAYMNTEAF
TRBV7-8,-,TRBJ2-7,ASSLYSGSYEQY
TRBV12-3/TRBV12-4,many,TRBJ2-7,VSSQGEQY
TRBV11-2,-,TRBJ2-1,ASSPLTSGAQNNEQF
TRBV5-5,few,TRBJ2-1,ASRPNRYNDQF
TRBV7-3,-,TRBJ2-2,ASSLKAGGPLDTGELF
TRBV6-1,few,TRBJ2-1,ASHARESNEQF
TRBV6-2/TRBV6-3,few,TRBJ2-3,ASSYPLGPDTQY
TRBV18,many,TRBJ2-1,ASSPTNNEQF
TRBV5-1,-,TRBJ1-4,ASSLGTPFKESEKLF
TRBV7-2,-,TRBJ1-1,ASSLMIVNTEAF
TRBV4-3,-,TRBJ2-2,ASSSSGANTGELF
TRBV5-4,-,TRBJ2-7,ASSGAGGSEQY
TRBV12-3/TRBV12-4,many,TRBJ2-7,ASSPSGRIGGYEQY
TRBV5-1,-,TRBJ2-1,ASSSDGRYIRSNEQF
TRBV18,few,TRBJ1-4,ASSAQTTNEKLF
TRBV5-1,few,TRBJ2-1,ASSLEEWGNEQF
TRBV15,few,TRBJ2-7,ATSRDVARGYEQY
TRBV5-5,-,TRBJ2-7,ASSLVPGGATHEQY
TRBV5-1,-,TRBJ1-5,ASSLISRDQPQH
TRBV5-1,few,TRBJ1-1,ASSLGTVVTEAF
TRBV7-9,-,TRBJ2-2,ASSSQLAVNTGELF